The clone carrying this T cell receptor beta chain was seen ten or more times. Its antigen is undetermined. Using unique molecular identifiers, the investigators prepared the TCRbeta library. TCRdb ran MiXCR on the PCR reads and lists one entry per CDR3 protein. The data contain roughly 670,000 distinct CDR3 sequences, less than 15% of them singletons. The germline V and J ends were trimmed by 4 bases and 0 bases, with 22 bases remaining between them. Per germline, CDR1 MDHEN and CDR2 SYDVKM. The CDR3 has 18 amino acids. This sample is part of a study of T-cell reconstitution after alpha-beta-depleted transplantation in children. Notes on the study in general: The study reportedly traced alpha-beta T cells about two months after transplant to several hundred expanded graft clones. Newly generated T cells supplied most T-cell counts and diversity one year post-transplant. Diversity of TCRbeta at day 60 was high in some patients, arising from surviving recipient T cells and thymic progenitors.

This sequence was found in a girl aged 2 to 10 with congenital amegakaryocytic thrombocytopenia, due to receive a stem cell transplant. V usage is TRBV28 and J usage is TRBJ2-7; D may be TRBD2 (5 bases). The material sequenced was PBMCs, taken before TCRalphabeta/CD19-depleted stem cell transplant. The CDR3 region has the DNA TGTGCCAGCAGTTCAACCTTCTCACGGGGATGGAGCTCCTACGAGCAGTACTTC. Protein product: CASSSTFSRGWSSYEQYF.